This T cell receptor beta chain stems from a study of vaccination effects on CD4 cells after COVID-19. Study-wide background: Each participant received a vaccine that was either BNT162b2 or mRNA-1273, given as two doses.

Note on this clone: Its specificity is unknown.

Clones were read by immunoSEQ multiplex PCR, and TCRdb kept only the in-frame ones, dropping some. The sample has fewer than 35,000 clones, about 70% seen once. CD4+ T cell isolation took place after 10 days of culture. Source: CD4+ T cells from PBMCs cultured without peptide, taken before COVID-19 vaccination. This receptor was taken from a human donor who received a COVID-19 vaccine.

The CDR3 DNA reads as TGCGCCAGCAGCCTCCGCCCCGCGGGACAGGGGTCCCATCAGCCCCAGCATTTT. It translates to CASSLRPAGQGSHQPQHF. This sequence joins TRBV5-1 and TRBJ1-5, with TRBD1 identical over 10 bases. CDR1 and CDR2 from the germline V gene are SGHRS and YFSETQ. V trimming: 4 bases; J trimming: 5 bases; junction bases outside the gene matches: 15. The CDR3 contains 18 residues.